This T cell receptor beta chain was recovered during a study of T cells after yellow fever vaccination. Germline loops: CDR1 MDHEN, CDR2 SYDVKM. The CDR3 spans 15 residues. The ends were cut back, 1 base at V and 0 bases at J, with 9 bases in the middle. MiXCR was run by TCRdb on the 5' RACE reads, yielding one entry per CDR3 protein. There are 180,000 or so distinct CDR3 sequences in the sample; 8% to 13% occur only once, and 36% lies in the top ten. The sequences come from CD8+ T cells sorted from PBMCs, collected 15 days after the yellow fever booster vaccination. The receptor's source is a man aged 18 to 35 who received the YFV17D yellow fever vaccine. The chain couples TRBV28 to TRBJ1-1, with D tentatively TRBD1 (6 bases). The CDR3 region has the DNA TGTGCCAGCAGTTTATTAACAGGGCTGAACACTGAAGCTTTCTTT. Encoded protein: CASSLLTGLNTEAFF. Full variable domain (remainder filled in from reference TRBV28 and TRBJ1-1): DVKVTQSSRYLVKRTGEKVFLECVQDMDHENMFWYRQDPGLGLRLIYFSYDVKMKEKGDIPEGYSVSREKKERFSLILESASTNQTSMYLCASSLLTGLNTEAFFGQGTRLTVV.